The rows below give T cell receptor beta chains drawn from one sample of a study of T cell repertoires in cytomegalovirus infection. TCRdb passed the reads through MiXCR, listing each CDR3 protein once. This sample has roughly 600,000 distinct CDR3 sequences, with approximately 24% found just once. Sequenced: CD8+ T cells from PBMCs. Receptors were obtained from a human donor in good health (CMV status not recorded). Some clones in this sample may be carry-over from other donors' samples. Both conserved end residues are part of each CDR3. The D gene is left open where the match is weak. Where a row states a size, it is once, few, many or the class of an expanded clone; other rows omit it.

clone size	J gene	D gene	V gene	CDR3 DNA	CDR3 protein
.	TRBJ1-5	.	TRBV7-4	TGTGCCAGCAGCTTAGGGACAGCGGCCCAACCCCAGCATTTT	CASSLGTAAQPQHF
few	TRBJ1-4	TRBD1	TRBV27	TGTGCCAGCGGGGAGGGGGCATATAATGAAAAACTGTTTTTT	CASGEGAYNEKLFF
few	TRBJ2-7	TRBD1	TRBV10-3	TGTGCCATCAGTGAGGTACAGGGGGCTCGGGAGCAGTACTTC	CAISEVQGAREQYF
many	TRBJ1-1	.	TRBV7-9	TGTGCCAGCAGCCCCCATGGATCTGAAGCTTTCTTT	CASSPHGSEAFF
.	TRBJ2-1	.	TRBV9	TGTGCCAGCAGCGGTCGGAAGAATGAGCAGTTCTTC	CASSGRKNEQFF
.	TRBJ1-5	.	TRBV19	TGTGCCAGTAGTATAGACCCGACAGATGCTAGGGATCAGCCCCAGCATTTT	CASSIDPTDARDQPQHF
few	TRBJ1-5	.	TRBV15	TGTGCCACCAGCAGCCCATCGGGGCGATTGCAGCCCCAGCATTTT	CATSSPSGRLQPQHF
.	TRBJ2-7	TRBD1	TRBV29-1	TGCAGCGTTATACAGGGGATTATCGGCGAGCAGTACTTC	CSVIQGIIGEQYF
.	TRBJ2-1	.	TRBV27	TGTGCCAGCAGTTCGGCGGGTGGCTCCTACAATGAGCAGTTCTTC	CASSSAGGSYNEQFF
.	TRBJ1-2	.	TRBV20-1	TGCATTCCGGACGGAGGCTACACCTTC	CIPDGGYTF
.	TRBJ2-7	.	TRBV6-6	TGTGCCAGCAGTTACTCGACGGCGTACGAGCAGTACTTC	CASSYSTAYEQYF
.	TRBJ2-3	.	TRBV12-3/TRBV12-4	TGTGCCAGCAGTTTAGACAACTCAGATACGCAGTATTTT	CASSLDNSDTQYF
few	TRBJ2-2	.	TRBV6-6	TGTGCCAGCAGTTACGAACAGAACACCGGGGAGCTGTTTTTT	CASSYEQNTGELFF
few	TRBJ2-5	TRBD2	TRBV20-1	TGCAGTGCTAGAGATTACGGTAGCGGGGAGTCTGAGGCCCAGTACTTC	CSARDYGSGESEAQYF
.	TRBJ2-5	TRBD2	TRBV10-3	TGTGCCACCCAGCGGGGGGGCCGGGAGACCCAGTACTTC	CATQRGGRETQYF
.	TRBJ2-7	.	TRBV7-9	TGTGCCAGCAGCCCTTGGACGGGAATCCAGTACTTC	CASSPWTGIQYF
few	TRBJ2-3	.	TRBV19	TGTGCCAGCCGAAGGGGGGGATCGGTCACAGATACGCAGTATTTT	CASRRGGSVTDTQYF
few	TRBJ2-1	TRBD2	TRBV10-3	TGTGCCATCAGCACTAGCGGGGTTAGCTACAATGAGCAGTTCTTC	CAISTSGVSYNEQFF
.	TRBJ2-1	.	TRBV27	TGTGCCAGCAGTGACGGAGTGCACAATGAGCAGTTCTTC	CASSDGVHNEQFF
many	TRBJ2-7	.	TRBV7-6	TGTGCCAGCGGCGGCAGCTTTTACGAGCAGTACTTC	CASGGSFYEQYF
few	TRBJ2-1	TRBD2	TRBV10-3	TGTGCCATCAGGGGGCTCCCGGGACTAGACAAATACAATGAGCAGTTCTTC	CAIRGLPGLDKYNEQFF
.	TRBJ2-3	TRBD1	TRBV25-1	TGTGCCAGCAGTAATGTTGGGACAGGAACAGATACGCAGTATTTT	CASSNVGTGTDTQYF
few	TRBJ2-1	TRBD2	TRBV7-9	TGTGCCAGCAACCAAGCGGGGGGCCACAATGAGCAGTTCTTC	CASNQAGGHNEQFF
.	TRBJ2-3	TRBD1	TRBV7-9	TGTGCCAGCAGCCCATCGACAGGGATTACAGATACGCAGTATTTT	CASSPSTGITDTQYF
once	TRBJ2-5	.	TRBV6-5	TGTGCCAGCAGTCCCTCGCCCAAGACCCAGTACTTC	CASSPSPKTQYF
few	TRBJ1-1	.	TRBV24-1	TGTGCCACCACCGGGGCCCGCGGGGAAGCTTTCTTT	CATTGARGEAFF
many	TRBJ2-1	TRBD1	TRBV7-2	TGTGCCAGCAGCTTAACAGGGGGCTGGGATGAGCAGTTCTTC	CASSLTGGWDEQFF
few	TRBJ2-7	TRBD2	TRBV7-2	TGTGCCAGCAGCTTAGGTAGCGGGGTATACGAGCAGTACTTC	CASSLGSGVYEQYF
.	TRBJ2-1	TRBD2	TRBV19	TGTGCCAGTAGTCCTAGCGGGGGATTTTTCAATGAGCAGTTCTTC	CASSPSGGFFNEQFF
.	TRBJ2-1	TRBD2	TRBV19	TGTGCCAGTAGTATGCCGCAGGGACTAGCCGTAGAGGGCACCTACAATGAGCAGTTCTTC	CASSMPQGLAVEGTYNEQFF
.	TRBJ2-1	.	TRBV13	TGTGCCAGCAGCTTAGTTTCCTATACGGGGGCCCACTCCTACAATGAGCAGTTCTTC	CASSLVSYTGAHSYNEQFF